Presented here are 20 T cell receptor beta chains from one specimen sequenced in a study of cytomegalovirus exposure and HLA in healthy donors. 13 Jbeta primers and 60 Vbeta primers were used for the PCR. Repertoires were generated with immunoSEQ multiplex PCR, while TCRdb's copy carries only in-frame clones and drops some. The sample records 150,000 to 200,000 clones, 75% to 85% being singletons. Sequenced sample: PBMCs. The receptors were gathered from a woman aged 45-59 years in good health and CMV-seronegative.

J is TRBJ2-3 and V is TRBV19; the D gene is possibly TRBD1 (5 bases). Deletions cut 5 bases from V and 4 bases from J, with 19 bases between. The CDR3 is made up of 16 amino acids. Germline CDR1 and CDR2: LNHDA and SQIVND (reference sequence). The CDR3 sequence: CASSGKTALQADTQYF. The CDR3 nucleotides are TGTGCCAGTAGTGGGAAGACAGCCCTGCAGGCAGATACGCAGTATTTT. The full variable domain, its missing parts supplied by reference TRBV19 and TRBJ2-3, is DGGITQSPKYLFRKEGQNVTLSCEQNLNHDAMYWYRQDPGQGLRLIYYSQIVNDFQKGDIAEGYSVSREKKESFPLTVTSAQKNPTAFYLCASSGKTALQADTQYFGPGTRLTVL.

The V call is TRBV27, the J call TRBJ1-2; D may be TRBD1 (5 bases). Trimming took 4 bases from V and 4 from J, leaving 16 bases between them. Germline V gives CDR1 MNHEY, CDR2 SMNVEV (reference sequence). This CDR3 is built from 15 residues. The CDR3 is CASSYTSTGLYGYTF. The CDR3 coding sequence is TGTGCCAGCAGTTACACGTCAACAGGCCTCTATGGCTACACCTTC.

The gene calls are TRBV7-9 and TRBJ1-2; TRBD1 aligns across 10 bases. With 7 bases clipped from V and 6 bases from J, the junction kept 5 bases outside the gene matches. CDR1 and CDR2 (germline): SEHNR, FQNEAQ (reference sequence). The CDR3 totals 13 residues. The CDR3 protein is CASTLGTGDGYTF. As DNA, the CDR3 is TGTGCCAGCACCCTGGGGACAGGGGATGGCTACACCTTC.

The chain uses TRBV6-4 and TRBJ1-2, with 7 bases aligning to TRBD1. This CDR3 is 15 amino acids long. V shed 0 bases and J 7 bases; nucleotides not matched to a gene: 8. CDR1 is MRHNA, CDR2 SNTAGT, per germline. The CDR3 DNA follows: TGTGCCAGCAGTGACTCACCCGGGGCAGGGGGTGGCTACACCTTC. Amino acid sequence: CASSDSPGAGGGYTF.

The V and J genes are TRBV14 and TRBJ1-3; D may be TRBD1 (6 bases). CDR3 size: 15 residues. Germline V gene data show CDR1 as SGHDN and CDR2 as FVKESK. The V end was cut by 5 bases, the J end by 0 bases, with 11 bases between. CDR3 in DNA: TGTGCCAGCAGCAGGACAGTCAGCTCTGGAAACACCATATATTTT. Amino acid sequence: CASSRTVSSGNTIYF.

This chain connects TRBV29-1 to TRBJ2-1; 8 bases agree with TRBD2. Per the germline V gene, CDR1 is SQVTM and CDR2 is ANQGSEA. J lost 9 bases, V lost 6 bases, and 7 bases had no gene match. The CDR3 consists of 12 residues. CDR3 coding DNA: TGCAGCGTCGCGGGACTAGAGGTTGAGCAGTTCTTC. Translating it yields CSVAGLEVEQFF.

CDR3 region: CAISGSGMGNTEAFF. The CDR3 DNA follows: TGTGCCATCAGTGGAAGCGGGATGGGGAACACTGAAGCTTTCTTT. The genes are TRBV10-3 and TRBJ1-1; D gene unclear. Per the germline V gene, CDR1 is ENHRY and CDR2 is SYGVKD. This CDR3 is 15 amino acids long. Trimming took off 4 bases at V and 1 base at J, with 13 bases between the two ends.

The chain joins TRBV18 to TRBJ1-2, with unresolved D. CDR3 size: 15 residues. V dropped 4 bases and J dropped 4 bases, with 16 bases sitting between them. Per the germline V gene, CDR1 is KGHSH and CDR2 is LQKENI. CDR3 region: CASSLIRESFYGYTF. The DNA for the CDR3 is TGTGCCAGCTCACTTATTAGGGAGAGCTTCTATGGCTACACCTTC.

J is TRBJ1-4 and V is TRBV18, with D hard to call. The CDR3 runs 15 residues. The germline V gene has CDR1 KGHSH and CDR2 LQKENI. The germline V and J ends were trimmed by 3 bases and 0 bases, with 8 bases remaining between them. CDR3 bases: TGTGCCAGCTCACCGCGGTTTCCAACTAATGAAAAACTGTTTTTT. Translation: CASSPRFPTNEKLFF.

The rearrangement links TRBV2 to TRBJ1-2, with D possibly being TRBD1 (6 bases). Trimming took off 6 bases at V and 3 bases at J, with 23 bases between the two ends. This CDR3 is built from 17 residues. Germline CDR1 is SNHLY and CDR2 is FYNNEI. As DNA, the CDR3 is TGTGCCAGCAGAGGGTTGACAGGCCAAAAGGGTGACTATGGCTACACCTTC. Amino acids: CASRGLTGQKGDYGYTF.

The genes are TRBV25-1 and TRBJ1-5; no definite D call. Trimming stripped 6 bases from V and 8 bases from J, with 20 bases between. The CDR3 has 15 amino acids. Germline V gene sequence: CDR1 MGHDK, CDR2 SYGVNS. In DNA, the CDR3 is TGTGCCAGCAGCTCGGCCGGCGGCGGCGGGGAGCCCCAGCATTTT. Translation gives CASSSAGGGGEPQHF.

This clone was picked up one time. The V call is TRBV27, the J call TRBJ2-2; 8 bases are shared with TRBD2. Germline V CDR1 and CDR2: MNHEY, SMNVEV (reference sequence). J lost 4 bases, V lost 3 bases, and 7 bases had no gene match. The CDR3 is 16 amino acids. This CDR3 reads CASSFRLAQGTGELFF. CDR3 in DNA: TGTGCCAGCAGTTTCCGACTAGCGCAGGGCACCGGGGAGCTGTTTTTT.

The CDR3 protein is CASSAHRGKRDSPLHF. The CDR3 DNA is TGTGCCAGCAGCGCTCACAGGGGGAAAAGAGATTCACCCCTCCACTTT. The chain is built from TRBV9 and TRBJ1-6; 8 nucleotides line up with TRBD1. Germline V CDR1 and CDR2: SGDLS, YYNGEE. The CDR3 sequence is 16 residues long. V was clipped by 3 bases and J by 8 bases; unmatched bases: 10. The full variable domain, in which reference TRBV9 and TRBJ1-6 provide the parts outside the CDR3, is DSGVTQTPKHLITATGQRVTLRCSPRSGDLSVYWYQQSLDQGLQFLIQYYNGEERAKGNILERFSAQQFPDLHSELNLSSLELGDSALYFCASSAHRGKRDSPLHFGNGTRLTVT.

The genes are TRBV7-3 and TRBJ1-1; D may be TRBD1 (5 bases). V was cut by 0 bases and J by 4 bases, with 9 bases left in between. The germline gives CDR1 SGHTA, CDR2 FQGTGA. The CDR3 runs to 14 residues. CDR3 in DNA: TGTGCCAGCAGCTTAACAGGGGAAGGCACTGAAGCTTTCTTT. The encoded protein is CASSLTGEGTEAFF.

This clone has a handful of counts. The rearrangement uses TRBV18 and TRBJ2-4; D might be TRBD2 (6 bases). CDR3 length: 17 amino acids. V dropped 0 bases and J dropped 2 bases, with 14 bases sitting between them. Germline lookup yields CDR1 KGHSH and CDR2 LQKENI. CDR3 residues: CASSPPEGSYTKNIQYF. DNA of the CDR3: TGTGCCAGCTCACCACCGGAGGGATCCTACACCAAAAACATTCAGTACTTC.

This clone was counted at least ten times. The chain combines TRBV4-2 with TRBJ2-7, with D perhaps matching TRBD1 (5 bases). V was clipped by 3 bases and J by 4 bases, with 13 bases between them. Germline CDR1 LGHNA, CDR2 YNFKEQ. The CDR3 is made up of 14 amino acids. For the CDR3, the DNA is TGTGCCAGCAGCCAGGACAAAGGGGCGTACGAGCAGTACTTC. Protein sequence: CASSQDKGAYEQYF.

The CDR3 loop reads CASSENRGAASFSGNTIYF. Here the CDR3 DNA reads TGTGCCAGCAGCGAGAACAGGGGGGCCGCATCCTTCTCTGGAAACACCATATATTTT. The V gene is TRBV5-4, the J gene TRBJ1-3; 8 bases are a match to TRBD1. The CDR3 extends over 19 amino acids. The V gene's germline CDR1 is SGHNT and CDR2 YYREEE (reference sequence). V was clipped by 4 bases and J by 0 bases; unmatched bases: 15.

The V gene is TRBV7-9, the J gene TRBJ1-5; a possible D gene is TRBD1 (6 bases). CDR3 length: 15 amino acids. V was shortened by 3 bases and J by 5 bases, with 14 bases between the two germline ends. Germline V gene data show CDR1 as SEHNR and CDR2 as FQNEAQ (reference sequence). CDR3 sequence reads: CASSFQGRADQPQHF. The CDR3 DNA reads as TGTGCCAGCAGCTTTCAGGGGCGCGCCGATCAGCCCCAGCATTTT.

The chain couples TRBV28 to TRBJ2-3; 8 bases align to TRBD2. CDR3 length: 17 amino acids. In germline, CDR1 is MDHEN, CDR2 SYDVKM. V lost 4 bases and J lost 0; bases outside the gene matches: 9. The CDR3 spells CASSSGTRPFSTDTQYF. The CDR3 coding sequence is TGTGCCAGCAGTTCGGGGACTAGGCCCTTTAGCACAGATACGCAGTATTTT. Full variable domain (rest looked up from reference TRBV28 and TRBJ2-3): DVKVTQSSRYLVKRTGEKVFLECVQDMDHENMFWYRQDPGLGLRLIYFSYDVKMKEKGDIPEGYSVSREKKERFSLILESASTNQTSMYLCASSSGTRPFSTDTQYFGPGTRLTVL.

V usage is TRBV14 and J usage is TRBJ1-4; 8 bases fit TRBD1. Germline assignment: CDR1 SGHDN and CDR2 FVKESK. V lost 4 bases to trimming and J lost 3 bases; unmatched junction nucleotides: 7. CDR3 length: 16 residues. CDR3 residues: CASSLSGGASNEKLFF. The CDR3 nucleotides read TGTGCCAGCAGCCTATCAGGGGGCGCGTCTAATGAAAAACTGTTTTTT. Full variable domain (outside the CDR3, taken from reference TRBV14 and TRBJ1-4): EAGVTQFPSHSVIEKGQTVTLRCDPISGHDNLYWYRRVMGKEIKFLLHFVKESKQDESGMPNNRFLAERTGGTYSTLKVQPAELEDSGVYFCASSLSGGASNEKLFFGSGTQLSVL.